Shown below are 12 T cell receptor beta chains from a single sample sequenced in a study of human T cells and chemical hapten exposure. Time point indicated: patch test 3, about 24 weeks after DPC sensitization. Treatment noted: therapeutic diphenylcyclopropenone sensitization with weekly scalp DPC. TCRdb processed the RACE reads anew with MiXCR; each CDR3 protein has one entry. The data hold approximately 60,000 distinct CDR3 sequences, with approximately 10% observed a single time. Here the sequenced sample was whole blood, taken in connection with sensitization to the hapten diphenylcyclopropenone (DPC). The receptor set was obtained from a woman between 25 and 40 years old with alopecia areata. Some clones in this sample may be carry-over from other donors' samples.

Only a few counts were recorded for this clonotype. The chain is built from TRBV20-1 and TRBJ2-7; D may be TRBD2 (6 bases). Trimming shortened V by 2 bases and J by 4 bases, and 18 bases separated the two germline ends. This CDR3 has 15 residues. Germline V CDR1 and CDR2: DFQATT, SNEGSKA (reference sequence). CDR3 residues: CSARSSIYGGYEQYF. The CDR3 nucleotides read TGCAGTGCTAGATCATCTATCTACGGAGGGTACGAGCAGTACTTC.

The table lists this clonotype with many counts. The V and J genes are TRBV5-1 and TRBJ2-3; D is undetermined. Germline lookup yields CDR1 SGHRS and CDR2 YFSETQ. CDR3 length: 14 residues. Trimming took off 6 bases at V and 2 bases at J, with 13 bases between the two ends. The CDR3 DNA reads TGCGCCAGCACGCCCGGCTCGACCACAGATACGCAGTATTTT. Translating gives CASTPGSTTDTQYF.

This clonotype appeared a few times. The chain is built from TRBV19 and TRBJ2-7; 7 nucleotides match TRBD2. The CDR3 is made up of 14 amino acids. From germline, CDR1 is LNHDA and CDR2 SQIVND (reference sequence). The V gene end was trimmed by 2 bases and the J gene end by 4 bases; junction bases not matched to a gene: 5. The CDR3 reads CASSITAGEYEQYF. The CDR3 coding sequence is TGTGCCAGTAGTATAACGGCGGGGGAGTACGAGCAGTACTTC.

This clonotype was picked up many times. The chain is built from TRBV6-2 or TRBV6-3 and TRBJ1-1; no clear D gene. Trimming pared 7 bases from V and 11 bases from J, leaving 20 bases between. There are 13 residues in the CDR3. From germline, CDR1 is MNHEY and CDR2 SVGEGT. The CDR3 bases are TGTGCCAGCACCCCCCGTCGGAATTCTTTGGCTTTCTTT. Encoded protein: CASTPRRNSLAFF.

This chain's CDR3 is CASSGAGQGDPGYTF. The CDR3 nucleotides read TGTGCCAGCAGCGGGGCGGGACAGGGGGACCCTGGCTACACCTTC. The chain couples TRBV28 to TRBJ1-2, with TRBD1 matching over 11 bases. V was clipped by 6 bases and J by 7 bases; unmatched bases: 10. Germline V CDR1 and CDR2: MDHEN, SYDVKM. CDR3 length: 15 residues.

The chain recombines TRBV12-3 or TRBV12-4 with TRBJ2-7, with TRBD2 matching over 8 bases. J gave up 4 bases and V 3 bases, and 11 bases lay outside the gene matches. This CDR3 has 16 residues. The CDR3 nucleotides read TGTGCCAGCAGTTTTCCCCCGGGACTAGGTTCGTACGAGCAGTACTTC. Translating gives CASSFPPGLGSYEQYF.

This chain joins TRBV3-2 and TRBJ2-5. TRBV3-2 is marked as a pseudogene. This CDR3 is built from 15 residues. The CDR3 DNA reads TGTGCCAGCAGCCAAGGTGTCAGAGACCAAGAGACCCAGTACTTC. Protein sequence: CASSQGVRDQETQYF.

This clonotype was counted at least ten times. The CDR3 sequence: CASSEHYSGNTIYF. The CDR3 nucleotides read TGTGCCAGCAGCGAACATTATTCTGGAAACACCATATATTTT. The chain couples TRBV6-1 to TRBJ1-3; unclear D gene. Trimming cost V 6 bases and J 1 base, with 10 bases left between them. The CDR3 spans 14 residues. Germline CDR1 reads MNHNS; CDR2 reads SASEGT.

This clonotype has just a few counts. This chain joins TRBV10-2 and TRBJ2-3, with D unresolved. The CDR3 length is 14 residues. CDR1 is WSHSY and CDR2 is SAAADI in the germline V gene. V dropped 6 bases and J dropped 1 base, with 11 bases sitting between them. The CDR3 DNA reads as TGCGCCAGCAGGGCGCTCCAGGGCACAGATACGCAGTATTTT. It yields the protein CASRALQGTDTQYF.

CDR3 coding DNA: TGTGCCAGCTCACCACCAGGGGGCTACGAGCAGTACTTC. Protein: CASSPPGGYEQYF. The rearrangement uses TRBV18 and TRBJ2-7; D might be TRBD1 (6 bases). Deletions cut 0 bases from V and 3 bases from J, with 6 bases between. The germline V gene encodes CDR1 KGHSH and CDR2 LQKENI. The CDR3 covers 13 residues.

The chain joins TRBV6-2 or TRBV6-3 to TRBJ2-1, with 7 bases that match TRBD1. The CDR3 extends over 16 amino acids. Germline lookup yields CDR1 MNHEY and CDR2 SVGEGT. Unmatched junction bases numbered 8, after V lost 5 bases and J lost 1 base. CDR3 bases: TGTGCCAGCAGTCCCGACAGGGAGTATTCCTACAATGAGCAGTTCTTC. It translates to CASSPDREYSYNEQFF.

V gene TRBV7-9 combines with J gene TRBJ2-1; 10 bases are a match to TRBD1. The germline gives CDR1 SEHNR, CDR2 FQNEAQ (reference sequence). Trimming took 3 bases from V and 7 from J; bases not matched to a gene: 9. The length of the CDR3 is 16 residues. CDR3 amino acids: CASSFVSGQGRNEQFF. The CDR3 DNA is TGTGCCAGCAGCTTTGTCTCGGGACAGGGGCGGAATGAGCAGTTCTTC.